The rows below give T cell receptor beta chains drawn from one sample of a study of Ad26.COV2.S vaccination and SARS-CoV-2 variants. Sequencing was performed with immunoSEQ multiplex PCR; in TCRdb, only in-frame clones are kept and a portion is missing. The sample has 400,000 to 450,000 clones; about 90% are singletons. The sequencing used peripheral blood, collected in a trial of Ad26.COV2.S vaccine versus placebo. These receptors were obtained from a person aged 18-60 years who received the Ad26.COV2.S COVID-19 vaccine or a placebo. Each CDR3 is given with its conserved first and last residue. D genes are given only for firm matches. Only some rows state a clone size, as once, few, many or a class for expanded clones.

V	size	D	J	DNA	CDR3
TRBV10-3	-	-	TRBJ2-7	TGTGCCATCAGTCCGGGACCCTCCTCCTACGAGCAGTACTTC	CAISPGPSSYEQYF
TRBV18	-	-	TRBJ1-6	TGTGCCAGCTCGGGGGGTATTGATTCACCCCTCCACTTT	CASSGGIDSPLHF
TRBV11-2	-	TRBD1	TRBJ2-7	TGTGCCAGCAGATCCCCCGGGACAGGGTTCCCCGAGCAGTACTTC	CASRSPGTGFPEQYF
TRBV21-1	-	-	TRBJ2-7	TGTGCCAGCAGCACCCTTTTTGGGGAATACGAGCAGTACTTC	CASSTLFGEYEQYF
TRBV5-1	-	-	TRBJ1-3	TGCGCCAGCAGCGCCTTCGACTCGAGCTCTGGAAACACCATATATTTT	CASSAFDSSSGNTIYF
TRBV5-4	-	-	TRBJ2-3	TGTGCCAGCAGCTTGGATCCGGGGGCGCGGACAGATACGCAGTATTTT	CASSLDPGARTDTQYF
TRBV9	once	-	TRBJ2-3	TGTGCCAGCAGCACTCTGGACAGTACAGATACGCAGTATTTT	CASSTLDSTDTQYF
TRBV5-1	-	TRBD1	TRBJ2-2	TGCGCCAGCAGGGACAGGTTCTCCCAAAACACCGGGGAGCTGTTTTTT	CASRDRFSQNTGELFF
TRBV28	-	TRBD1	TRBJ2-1	TGTGCCAGCAGTATGGACAGGGGGCGCCTCAATGAGCAGTTCTTC	CASSMDRGRLNEQFF
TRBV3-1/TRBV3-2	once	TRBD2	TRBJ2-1	TGTGCCAGCAGCCAAGTTAGAATAGCGGGGGGCAAAAATGAGCAGTTCTTC	CASSQVRIAGGKNEQFF
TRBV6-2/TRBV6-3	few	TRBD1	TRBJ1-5	TGTGCCAGCAGTGACCAACAGGGGCAGCCCCAGCATTTT	CASSDQQGQPQHF
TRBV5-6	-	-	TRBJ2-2	TGTGCCAGCAGCTTGGGGCAGTACACCGGGGAGCTGTTTTTT	CASSLGQYTGELFF
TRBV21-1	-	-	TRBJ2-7	TGTGCCAGCAGCAGACGGCGTACCCGCTGGCAGTACTTC	CASSRRRTRWQYF
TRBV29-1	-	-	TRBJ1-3	TGCAGCGTTGAAGAGGTCCCTGGAAACACCATATATTTT	CSVEEVPGNTIYF
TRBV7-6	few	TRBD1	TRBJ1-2	TGTGCCAGCAGCTCCGACAGGGGCTATGGCTACACCTTC	CASSSDRGYGYTF
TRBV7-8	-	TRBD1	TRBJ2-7	TGTGCCAGCAGCTTACTGACAGGGGCGTCCTACGAGCAGTACTTC	CASSLLTGASYEQYF
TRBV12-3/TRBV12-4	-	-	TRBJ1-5	TGTGCCAGCAGCCGTGGGACCCTCCTGCCCCAGCATTTT	CASSRGTLLPQHF
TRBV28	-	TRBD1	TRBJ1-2	TGTGCCAGCACCCCACAGGGGGCTTACTATGGCTACACCTTC	CASTPQGAYYGYTF
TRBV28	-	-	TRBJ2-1	TGTGCCAGCCTTCTACAGGGAAACAACAATGAGCAGTTCTTC	CASLLQGNNNEQFF
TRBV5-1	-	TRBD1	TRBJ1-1	TGCGCCAGCAGCTTGTGGGACAGAAACACTGAAGCTTTCTTT	CASSLWDRNTEAFF
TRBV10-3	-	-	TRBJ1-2	TGTGCCATCAGTGACCCTCGACAAAGCTATGGCTACACCTTC	CAISDPRQSYGYTF
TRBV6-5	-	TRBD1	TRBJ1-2	TGTGCCAGCAGGGACAGGGCCAGGGGCTACACCTTC	CASRDRARGYTF